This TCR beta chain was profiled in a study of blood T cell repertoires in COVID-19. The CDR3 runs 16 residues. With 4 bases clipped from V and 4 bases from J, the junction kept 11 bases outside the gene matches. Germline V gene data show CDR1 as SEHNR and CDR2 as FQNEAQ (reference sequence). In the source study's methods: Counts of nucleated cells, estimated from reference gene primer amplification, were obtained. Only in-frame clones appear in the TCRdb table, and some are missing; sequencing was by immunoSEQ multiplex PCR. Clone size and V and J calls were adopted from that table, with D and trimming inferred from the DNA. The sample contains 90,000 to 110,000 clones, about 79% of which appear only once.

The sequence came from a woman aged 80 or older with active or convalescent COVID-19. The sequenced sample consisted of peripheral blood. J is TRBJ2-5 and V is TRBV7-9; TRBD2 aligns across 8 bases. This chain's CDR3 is CASSSRIAGYRETQYF. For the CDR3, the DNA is TGTGCCAGCAGCTCCCGAATAGCGGGATACCGAGAGACCCAGTACTTC.